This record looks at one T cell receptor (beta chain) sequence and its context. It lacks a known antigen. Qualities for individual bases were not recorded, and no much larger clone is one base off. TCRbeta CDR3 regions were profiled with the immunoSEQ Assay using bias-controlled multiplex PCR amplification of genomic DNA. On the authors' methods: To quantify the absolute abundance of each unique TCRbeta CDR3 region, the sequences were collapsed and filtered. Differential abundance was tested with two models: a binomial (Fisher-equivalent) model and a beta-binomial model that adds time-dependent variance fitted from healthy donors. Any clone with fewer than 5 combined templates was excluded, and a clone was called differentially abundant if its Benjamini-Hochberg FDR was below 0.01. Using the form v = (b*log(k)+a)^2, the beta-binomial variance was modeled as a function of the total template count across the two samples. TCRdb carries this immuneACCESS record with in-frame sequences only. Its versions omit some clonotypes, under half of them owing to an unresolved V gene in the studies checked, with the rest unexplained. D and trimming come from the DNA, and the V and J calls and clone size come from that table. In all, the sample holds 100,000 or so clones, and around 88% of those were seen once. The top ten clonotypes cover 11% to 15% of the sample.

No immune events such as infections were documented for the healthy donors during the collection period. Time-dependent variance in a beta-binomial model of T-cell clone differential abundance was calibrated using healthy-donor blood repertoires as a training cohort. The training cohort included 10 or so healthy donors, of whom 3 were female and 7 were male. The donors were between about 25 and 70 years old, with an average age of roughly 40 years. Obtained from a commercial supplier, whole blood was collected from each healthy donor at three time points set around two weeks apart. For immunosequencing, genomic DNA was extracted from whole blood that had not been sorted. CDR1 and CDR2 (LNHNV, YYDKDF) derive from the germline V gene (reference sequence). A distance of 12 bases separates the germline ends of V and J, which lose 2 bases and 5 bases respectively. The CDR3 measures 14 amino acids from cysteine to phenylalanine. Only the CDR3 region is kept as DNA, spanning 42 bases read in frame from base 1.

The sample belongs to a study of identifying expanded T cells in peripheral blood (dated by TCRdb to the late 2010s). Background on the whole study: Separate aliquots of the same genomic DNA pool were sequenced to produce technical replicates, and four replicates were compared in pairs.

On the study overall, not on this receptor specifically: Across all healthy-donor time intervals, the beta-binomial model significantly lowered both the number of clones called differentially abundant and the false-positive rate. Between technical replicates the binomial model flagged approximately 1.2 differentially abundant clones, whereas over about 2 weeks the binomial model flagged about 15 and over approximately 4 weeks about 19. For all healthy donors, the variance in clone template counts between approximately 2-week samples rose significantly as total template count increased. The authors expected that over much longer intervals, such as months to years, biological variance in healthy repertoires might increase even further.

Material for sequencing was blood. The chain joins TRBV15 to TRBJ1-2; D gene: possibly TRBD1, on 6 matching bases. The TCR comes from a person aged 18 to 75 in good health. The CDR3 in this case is CATSRPTGRYGYTF. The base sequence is TGTGCCACCAGCAGACCGACAGGCCGATATGGCTACACCTTC.